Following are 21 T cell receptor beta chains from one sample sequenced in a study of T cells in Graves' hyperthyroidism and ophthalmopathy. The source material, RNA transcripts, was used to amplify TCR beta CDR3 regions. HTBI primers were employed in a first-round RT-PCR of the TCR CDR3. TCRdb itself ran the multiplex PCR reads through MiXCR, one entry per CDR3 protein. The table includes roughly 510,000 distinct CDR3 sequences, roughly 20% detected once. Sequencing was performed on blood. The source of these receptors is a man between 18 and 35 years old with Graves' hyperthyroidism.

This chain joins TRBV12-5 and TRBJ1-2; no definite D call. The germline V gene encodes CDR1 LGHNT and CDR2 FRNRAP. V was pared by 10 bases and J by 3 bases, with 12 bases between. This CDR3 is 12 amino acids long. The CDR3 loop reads CATHHSHYGYTF. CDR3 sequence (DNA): TGTGCTACACATCACAGCCACTATGGCTACACCTTC.

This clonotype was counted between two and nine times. The CDR3 loop reads CATSRQETQYF. The CDR3 DNA reads TGTGCCACCAGCCGACAAGAGACCCAGTACTTC. This chain links TRBV24-1 with TRBJ2-5; no reliable D call. V was shortened by 7 bases and J by 2 bases, with 4 bases between the two germline ends. From germline, CDR1 is KGHDR and CDR2 SFDVKD. The CDR3 sequence is 11 residues long.

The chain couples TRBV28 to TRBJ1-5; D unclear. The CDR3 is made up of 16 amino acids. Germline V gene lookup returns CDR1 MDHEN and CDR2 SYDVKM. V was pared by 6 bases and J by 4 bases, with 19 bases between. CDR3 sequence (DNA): TGTGCCAGCAGGGAGTCGGTAAGGGCTGGTAATCAGCCCCAGCATTTT. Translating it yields CASRESVRAGNQPQHF.

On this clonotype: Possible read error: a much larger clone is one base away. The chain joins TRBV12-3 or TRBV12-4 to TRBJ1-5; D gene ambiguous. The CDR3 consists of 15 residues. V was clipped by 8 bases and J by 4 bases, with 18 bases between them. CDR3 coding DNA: TGTGCCAGCCGTTCGAGGGAGGGCTTTAATCAGCCCCAGCATTTT. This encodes CASRSREGFNQPQHF.

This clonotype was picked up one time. CDR3 region: CASSSTGFSQPQHF. The CDR3 DNA follows: TGTGCCAGCAGCTCGACAGGTTTCTCGCAGCCCCAGCATTTT. The chain links TRBV12-3 or TRBV12-4 to TRBJ1-5; possibly TRBD1 for D (6 bases). CDR3 length: 14 amino acids. Trimming took off 6 bases at V and 7 bases at J, with 16 bases between the two ends.

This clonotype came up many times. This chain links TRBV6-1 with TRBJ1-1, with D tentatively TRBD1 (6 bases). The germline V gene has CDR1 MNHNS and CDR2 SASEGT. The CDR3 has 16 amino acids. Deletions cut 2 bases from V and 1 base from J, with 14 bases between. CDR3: CASSELGAGRNTEAFF. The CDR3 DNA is TGTGCCAGCAGTGAATTGGGGGCCGGGCGGAACACTGAAGCTTTCTTT.

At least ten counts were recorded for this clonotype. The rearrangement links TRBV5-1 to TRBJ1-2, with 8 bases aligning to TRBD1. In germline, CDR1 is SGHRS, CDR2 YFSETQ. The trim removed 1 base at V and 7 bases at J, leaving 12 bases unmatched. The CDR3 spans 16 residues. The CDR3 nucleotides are TGCGCCAGCAGCTTGCGCTCGGACAGGGCGGCCGGTGGCTACACCTTC. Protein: CASSLRSDRAAGGYTF.

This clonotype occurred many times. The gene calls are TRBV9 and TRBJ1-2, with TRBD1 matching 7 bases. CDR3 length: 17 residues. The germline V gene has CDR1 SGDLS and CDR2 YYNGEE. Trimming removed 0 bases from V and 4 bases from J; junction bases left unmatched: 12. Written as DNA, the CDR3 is TGTGCCAGCAGCGTAGGGACAGGCCACACCCGGGGCTATGGCTACACCTTC. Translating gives CASSVGTGHTRGYGYTF.

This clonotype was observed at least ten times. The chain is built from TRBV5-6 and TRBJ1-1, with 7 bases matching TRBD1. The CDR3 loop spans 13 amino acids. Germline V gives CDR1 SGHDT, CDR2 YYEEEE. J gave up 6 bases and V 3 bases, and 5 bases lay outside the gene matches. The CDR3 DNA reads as TGTGCCAGCAGCTCGACAGGGAGGGCTGAAGCTTTCTTT. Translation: CASSSTGRAEAFF.

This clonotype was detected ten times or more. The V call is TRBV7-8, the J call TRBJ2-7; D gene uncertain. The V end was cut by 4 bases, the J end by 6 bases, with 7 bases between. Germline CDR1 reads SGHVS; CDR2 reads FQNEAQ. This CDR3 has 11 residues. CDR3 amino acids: CASSYHGEQYF. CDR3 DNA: TGTGCCAGCAGCTATCACGGCGAGCAGTACTTC.

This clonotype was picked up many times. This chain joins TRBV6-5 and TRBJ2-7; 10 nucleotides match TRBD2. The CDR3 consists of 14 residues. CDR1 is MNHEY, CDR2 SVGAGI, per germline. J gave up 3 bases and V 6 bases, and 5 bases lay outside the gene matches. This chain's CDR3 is CASSALAGIYEQYF. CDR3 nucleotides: TGTGCCAGCAGCGCACTAGCGGGGATCTACGAGCAGTACTTC.

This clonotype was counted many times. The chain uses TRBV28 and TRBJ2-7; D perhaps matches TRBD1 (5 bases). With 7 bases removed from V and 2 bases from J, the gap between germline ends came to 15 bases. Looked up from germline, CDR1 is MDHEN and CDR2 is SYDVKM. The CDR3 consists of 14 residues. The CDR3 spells CASTHSTEPYEQYF. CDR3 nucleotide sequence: TGTGCCAGCACTCACTCGACAGAACCCTACGAGCAGTACTTC.

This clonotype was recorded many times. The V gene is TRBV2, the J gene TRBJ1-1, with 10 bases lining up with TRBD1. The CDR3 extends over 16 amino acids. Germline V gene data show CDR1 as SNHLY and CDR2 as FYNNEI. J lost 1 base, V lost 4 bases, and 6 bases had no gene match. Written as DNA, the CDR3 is TGTGCCAGCAGTGCTCGGACAGGGGGGGCGAACACTGAAGCTTTCTTT. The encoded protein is CASSARTGGANTEAFF.

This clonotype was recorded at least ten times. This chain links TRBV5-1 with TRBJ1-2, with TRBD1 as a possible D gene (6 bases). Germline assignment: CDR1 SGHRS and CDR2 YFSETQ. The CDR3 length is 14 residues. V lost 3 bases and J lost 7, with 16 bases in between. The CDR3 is CASSSAATGIGYTF. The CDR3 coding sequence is TGCGCCAGCAGCTCGGCCGCAACAGGGATTGGCTACACCTTC.

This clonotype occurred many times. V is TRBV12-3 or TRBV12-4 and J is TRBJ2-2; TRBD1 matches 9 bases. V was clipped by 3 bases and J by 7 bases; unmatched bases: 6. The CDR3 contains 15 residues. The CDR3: CASSFRDRDGGELFF. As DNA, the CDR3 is TGTGCCAGCAGTTTCCGGGACAGGGACGGCGGGGAGCTGTTTTTT.

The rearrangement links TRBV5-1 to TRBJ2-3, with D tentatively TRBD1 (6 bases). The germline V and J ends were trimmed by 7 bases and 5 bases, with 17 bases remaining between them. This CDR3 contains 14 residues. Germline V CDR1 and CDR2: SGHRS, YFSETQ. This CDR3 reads CASPTRQARDTQYF. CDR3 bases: TGCGCCAGCCCCACGCGACAGGCCCGAGATACGCAGTATTTT.

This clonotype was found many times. This CDR3 is CSVENDRGQGGYTF. CDR3 nucleotides: TGCAGCGTTGAAAACGACAGGGGGCAAGGTGGCTACACCTTC. The rearrangement uses TRBV29-1 and TRBJ1-2, with TRBD1 matching 10 bases. The germline CDR1 and CDR2 sequences are SQVTM and ANQGSEA. Unmatched junction bases numbered 7, after V lost 2 bases and J lost 7 bases. The CDR3 runs 14 residues.

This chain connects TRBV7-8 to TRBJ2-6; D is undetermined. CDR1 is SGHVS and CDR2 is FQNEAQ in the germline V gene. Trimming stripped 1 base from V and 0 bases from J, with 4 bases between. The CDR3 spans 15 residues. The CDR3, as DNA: TGTGCCAGCAGCTTAGTACACTCTGGGGCCAACGTCCTGACTTTC. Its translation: CASSLVHSGANVLTF. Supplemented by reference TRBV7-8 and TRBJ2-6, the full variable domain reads GAGVSQSPRYKVAKRGQDVALRCDPISGHVSLFWYQQALGQGPEFLTYFQNEAQLDKSGLPSDRFFAERPEGSVSTLKIQRTQQEDSAVYLCASSLVHSGANVLTFGAGSRLTVL.

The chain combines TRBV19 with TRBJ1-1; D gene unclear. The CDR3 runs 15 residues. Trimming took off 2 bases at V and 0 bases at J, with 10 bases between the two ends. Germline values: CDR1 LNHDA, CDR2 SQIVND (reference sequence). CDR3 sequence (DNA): TGTGCCAGTAGTATACCGGGTTGGGTGAACACTGAAGCTTTCTTT. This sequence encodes CASSIPGWVNTEAFF.

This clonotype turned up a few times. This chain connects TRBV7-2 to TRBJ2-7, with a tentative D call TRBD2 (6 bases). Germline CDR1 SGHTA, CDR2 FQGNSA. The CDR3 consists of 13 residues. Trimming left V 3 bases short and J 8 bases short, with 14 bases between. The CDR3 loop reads CASSFRGGEKQYF. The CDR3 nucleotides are TGTGCCAGCAGCTTTCGGGGAGGCGAAAAGCAGTACTTC.

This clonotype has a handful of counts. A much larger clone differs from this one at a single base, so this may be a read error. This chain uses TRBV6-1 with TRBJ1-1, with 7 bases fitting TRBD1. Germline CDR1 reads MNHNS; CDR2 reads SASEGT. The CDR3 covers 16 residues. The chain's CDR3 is CASSSTGIGGHTEACF. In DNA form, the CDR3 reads TGTGCCAGCTCATCGACAGGGATAGGAGGGCACACTGAAGCTTGCTTT.